The source of this T cell receptor beta chain is a study of early T cells in non-severe SARS-CoV-2 infection. The CDR3 totals 12 residues. With 1 base removed from V and 11 bases from J, the gap between germline ends came to 9 bases. Germline CDR1 is MNHNS and CDR2 is SASEGT. Individual cDNA molecules received unique molecular identifiers. TCRdb fed the 5' RACE reads into MiXCR, producing one record per CDR3 protein. The sample gives some 58,000 distinct CDR3 sequences, 11% of which show up once; 2.5% to 3.5% is in the top ten. The TCR sequence derives from an adult who was a healthcare worker with PCR-confirmed SARS-CoV-2 infection or an uninfected control (not recorded which). The material sequenced was whole blood, taken at baseline. J is TRBJ1-5 and V is TRBV6-1; D ambiguous. CDR3 in amino acids: CASSEGAGSQHF. CDR3 DNA sequence: TGTGCCAGCAGTGAAGGGGCGGGGTCCCAGCATTTT.